These T cell receptor beta chains were read from a single sample in a study of blood T cell repertoires in COVID-19. Measured with immunoSEQ multiplex PCR; TCRdb has only the in-frame clones, and not every one. Among about 59,000 clones listed, approximately 80% were seen once. The sequenced sample consisted of peripheral blood. The receptors stem from a man aged 55 to 70 with acute or convalescent COVID-19. The CDR3 runs from the conserved cysteine through the conserved F or W. A D gene is named only where the DNA matches it firmly. Expanded clones are given a class, and other clones once, few, many or no size at all.

.	.	16	TRBV18	TRBJ1-3	CASSPERGLAGNTIYF	TGTGCCAGCTCCCCCGAAAGGGGGTTGGCTGGAAACACCATATATTTT
.	TRBD1	16	TRBV28	TRBJ1-6	CASSLPRQGSGSPLHF	TGTGCCAGCAGTTTACCCAGACAGGGGTCGGGTTCACCCCTCCACTTT
.	.	14	TRBV7-2	TRBJ1-3	CASSLDSSGNTIYF	TGTGCCAGCAGCTTGGACAGCTCTGGAAACACCATATATTTT
.	TRBD1	18	TRBV25-1	TRBJ2-7	CASSSRLGREQGVHEQYF	TGTGCCAGCAGTTCTAGGTTGGGTCGGGAACAGGGGGTCCACGAGCAGTACTTC
.	.	12	TRBV4-1	TRBJ1-4	CASSQGGGKLFF	TGCGCCAGCAGCCAAGGGGGGGGAAAACTGTTTTTT
few	TRBD1	15	TRBV9	TRBJ1-1	CASRRDSRRSTEAFF	TGTGCCAGCAGACGGGACAGCCGGAGGAGCACTGAAGCTTTCTTT
.	TRBD1	15	TRBV5-1	TRBJ2-7	CASSFLDREEDEQYF	TGCGCCAGCAGCTTTTTGGACAGGGAGGAGGACGAGCAGTACTTC
.	.	14	TRBV24-1	TRBJ1-4	CATSSGGLNEKLFF	TGTGCCACCAGTTCGGGGGGGCTGAATGAAAAACTGTTTTTT
.	TRBD2	15	TRBV30	TRBJ2-1	CAWSLLAGSYNEQFF	TGTGCCTGGAGCCTTCTAGCGGGGTCCTACAATGAGCAGTTCTTC
.	.	13	TRBV2	TRBJ2-7	CASRRAGGYEQYF	TGTGCCAGCAGAAGGGCAGGGGGGTACGAGCAGTACTTC
.	.	13	TRBV2	TRBJ1-1	CAGTGTLNTEAFF	TGTGCCGGAACCGGGACACTGAACACTGAAGCTTTCTTT
.	.	12	TRBV12-3/TRBV12-4	TRBJ2-7	CASSQGSYEQYF	TGTGCCAGCAGCCAGGGCTCCTACGAGCAGTACTTC
.	.	13	TRBV2	TRBJ2-7	CASFSELASEQYF	TGTGCCAGCTTCTCAGAGTTAGCCAGCGAGCAGTACTTC
.	.	14	TRBV2	TRBJ1-5	CASSEGRPIRPQHF	TGTGCCAGCAGTGAGGGCAGGCCTATACGGCCCCAGCATTTT
.	.	15	TRBV27	TRBJ2-1	CASRDSGTIYNEQFF	TGTGCCAGCAGGGATTCCGGGACAATCTACAATGAGCAGTTCTTC
.	.	15	TRBV28	TRBJ2-1	CASSFPPGTHNEQFF	TGTGCCAGCAGTTTCCCCCCCGGGACACACAATGAGCAGTTCTTC
.	TRBD1	16	TRBV9	TRBJ2-3	CASSVEGQATTDTQYF	TGTGCCAGCAGCGTAGAGGGACAGGCTACAACAGATACGCAGTATTTT
.	.	13	TRBV2	TRBJ1-6	CASIPGRASPLHF	TGTGCCAGCATCCCTGGCAGGGCTTCACCCCTCCACTTT
.	.	11	TRBV28	TRBJ1-6	CASSPDYTLHF	TGTGCCAGCAGTCCCGATTACACCCTCCACTTT
.	TRBD2	16	TRBV28	TRBJ2-1	CASSFSGTSLSNEQFF	TGTGCCAGCAGTTTTTCGGGGACTAGTTTATCCAATGAGCAGTTCTTC
once	.	15	TRBV7-8	TRBJ2-7	CASSPWRTATYEQYF	TGTGCCAGCAGCCCTTGGCGGACAGCTACCTACGAGCAGTACTTC
.	TRBD1	16	TRBV25-1	TRBJ1-6	CASSPGQGLWSSPLHF	TGTGCCAGCAGTCCGGGACAGGGGTTATGGAGTTCACCCCTCCACTTT
.	.	14	TRBV5-8	TRBJ1-3	CASSLRRGGNTIYF	TGTGCCAGCAGCTTGAGGAGGGGTGGAAACACCATATATTTT
many	TRBD2	17	TRBV6-2/TRBV6-3	TRBJ2-7	CASSYAPLAGDTYEQYF	TGTGCCAGCAGTTACGCCCCCCTAGCGGGGGATACCTACGAGCAGTACTTC
few	.	12	TRBV6-5	TRBJ1-2	CASSWDTYGYTF	TGTGCCAGCAGTTGGGACACCTATGGCTACACCTTC
.	.	12	TRBV6-5	TRBJ2-5	CASSTRSETQYF	TGTGCCAGCAGTACCCGGTCAGAGACCCAGTACTTC
.	.	13	TRBV19	TRBJ1-2	CATLERGMSGYTF	TGTGCCACCCTTGAACGGGGAATGAGTGGCTACACCTTC
.	.	16	TRBV7-2	TRBJ2-5	CASHPRSGMNQETQYF	TGTGCCAGCCATCCAAGGTCAGGGATGAACCAAGAGACCCAGTACTTC
.	.	15	TRBV7-3	TRBJ2-3	CASSLSGGERDTQYF	TGTGCCAGCAGCTTAAGTGGTGGGGAGCGGGATACGCAGTATTTT
once	.	12	TRBV7-9	TRBJ1-1	CASGQMNTEAFF	TGTGCCTCAGGACAGATGAACACTGAAGCTTTCTTT